The 19 T cell receptor beta chains presented below share a single source sample, sequenced in a study of T cells in Graves' hyperthyroidism and ophthalmopathy. RNA transcripts were the template for amplifying TCR beta CDR3 regions. The HTBI primer set was used in a first-round RT-PCR of the TCR CDR3. TCRdb fed the multiplex PCR reads into MiXCR, producing one record per CDR3 protein. The table lists around 340,000 distinct CDR3 sequences, around a sixth of them singletons. Sequencing used blood. All receptors come from a woman in her thirties or forties with Graves' ophthalmopathy.

The chain carries TRBV6-1 and TRBJ2-7; TRBD2 aligns across 15 bases. CDR1 and CDR2 (germline): MNHNS, SASEGT. Trimming removed 5 bases from V and 4 bases from J; junction bases left unmatched: 6. The CDR3 extends over 16 amino acids. The CDR3 bases are TGTGCCAGCAGTCGTGGACTAGCGGGAGGGAGATACGAGCAGTACTTC. The encoded protein is CASSRGLAGGRYEQYF.

This clonotype was seen repeatedly, ten times or more. The chain employs TRBV28 and TRBJ1-1, with D tentatively TRBD1 (6 bases). This CDR3 contains 16 residues. CDR1 is MDHEN, CDR2 SYDVKM, per germline. V was trimmed by 6 bases and J by 0 bases, leaving 17 bases between them. The chain's CDR3 is CASSQGQWGMNTEAFF. The CDR3 nucleotides are TGTGCCAGCAGCCAGGGACAATGGGGCATGAACACTGAAGCTTTCTTT.

There are many counts of this clonotype. The V and J genes are TRBV6-5 and TRBJ1-6, with 10 bases lining up with TRBD1. From germline, CDR1 is MNHEY and CDR2 SVGAGI. Trimming cost V 2 bases and J 9 bases; bases outside gene matches: 7. There are 16 residues in the CDR3. CDR3 nucleotides: TGTGCCAGCAGTTACCCTCACGGACAGGGGGTTTCACCCCTCCACTTT. Translated: CASSYPHGQGVSPLHF.

This chain links TRBV6-2 or TRBV6-3 with TRBJ2-7; tentative D call: TRBD2 (6 bases). Germline CDR1 MNHEY, CDR2 SVGEGT. The CDR3 sequence is 12 residues long. V was trimmed by 6 bases and J by 6 bases, leaving 12 bases between them. CDR3 sequence reads: CASRGLSPEQYF. CDR3 DNA sequence: TGTGCCAGCAGGGGACTCTCCCCCGAGCAGTACTTC.

This clonotype occurred many times. The chain is built from TRBV19 and TRBJ2-7; 9 bases match TRBD1. The CDR3 has 15 amino acids. CDR1 and CDR2 (germline): LNHDA, SQIVND (reference sequence). The V segment lost 5 bases and the J segment 3 bases; nucleotides outside the gene matches: 8. The CDR3: CASSGPGQGGYEQYF. DNA for the CDR3: TGTGCCAGTAGTGGTCCGGGACAGGGAGGCTACGAGCAGTACTTC.

This clonotype occurred many times. The chain couples TRBV27 to TRBJ2-7, with TRBD1 as a possible D gene (7 bases). V shed 5 bases and J shed 1 base, with 18 bases lying between them. The CDR3 has 16 residues. In germline, CDR1 is MNHEY, CDR2 SMNVEV (reference sequence). CDR3 DNA sequence: TGTGCCAGCAGTCCCCAGGGGGGAGCCCGTTCCTACGAGCAGTACTTC. Its protein is CASSPQGGARSYEQYF.

This clonotype was seen many times. J is TRBJ1-1 and V is TRBV6-1; TRBD1 aligns across 7 bases. CDR3 size: 14 residues. Looked up from germline, CDR1 is MNHNS and CDR2 is SASEGT. V was pared by 6 bases and J by 5 bases, with 9 bases of the junction left unmatched. In DNA form, the CDR3 reads TGTGCCAGCAGGAAGGACAGGCCTTATACTGAAGCTTTCTTT. Residues: CASRKDRPYTEAFF.

This clonotype has at least ten counts. The rearrangement links TRBV11-3 to TRBJ2-2, with unresolved D. The CDR3 contains 14 residues. The germline CDR1 and CDR2 sequences are SGHNT and YENEEA. V lost 2 bases, J lost 2 bases, and 6 bases lay in between. The CDR3 reads CASSLRPNTGELFF. The CDR3 nucleotides read TGTGCCAGCAGCTTACGACCAAACACCGGGGAGCTGTTTTTT.

In its sample, this clonotype was seen many times. This chain connects TRBV12-5 to TRBJ1-1; D gene ambiguous. The CDR3 is 13 residues long. Germline CDR1 and CDR2: LGHNT and FRNRAP. The ends were cut back, 3 bases at V and 1 base at J, with 6 bases in the middle. CDR3 sequence: CASGFTGNTEAFF. CDR3 DNA: TGTGCTAGTGGTTTTACTGGGAACACTGAAGCTTTCTTT.

This clonotype was seen many times. This chain uses TRBV6-2 or TRBV6-3 with TRBJ1-5; D is possibly TRBD1 (6 bases). V shed 8 bases and J shed 7 bases, with 18 bases lying between them. Per germline, CDR1 MNHEY and CDR2 SVGEGT. CDR3 length: 14 amino acids. The CDR3 nucleotides read TGTGCCAGCCAACCGGGGGGGGCGCGGCAGCCCCAGCATTTT. It specifies CASQPGGARQPQHF.

In this sample, this clonotype turned up many times. The V call is TRBV20-1, the J call TRBJ2-7; 8 nucleotides line up with TRBD2. The CDR3 has 14 amino acids. V trimming: 3 bases; J trimming: 1 base; junction bases outside the gene matches: 5. CDR1 DFQATT and CDR2 SNEGSKA come from the germline V gene (reference sequence). The chain's CDR3 is CSASGLAESYEQYF. The DNA for the CDR3 is TGCAGTGCTAGCGGACTAGCAGAATCCTACGAGCAGTACTTC.

This clonotype has ten or more counts. The chain is built from TRBV6-5 and TRBJ1-2; D unresolved. V was shortened by 6 bases and J by 8 bases, with 16 bases between the two germline ends. There are 13 residues in the CDR3. CDR1 is MNHEY, CDR2 SVGAGI, per germline. The CDR3 bases are TGTGCCAGCAGGGGCCATCTAGGGCAGGGCTACACCTTC. Translating gives CASRGHLGQGYTF.

The rearrangement joins TRBV27 to TRBJ2-7, with TRBD2 matching 8 bases. J was trimmed by 1 base and V by 4 bases; bases with no gene match: 3. The length of the CDR3 is 14 residues. Germline V gene lookup returns CDR1 MNHEY and CDR2 SMNVEV (reference sequence). As DNA, the CDR3 is TGTGCCAGCAGTTCTAGCGGGCTATCCTACGAGCAGTACTTC. Encoded protein: CASSSSGLSYEQYF.

This clonotype was recorded at least ten times. This clone may be a read error of a much larger clone one base away. The rearrangement joins TRBV5-4 to TRBJ1-1; D uncertain. The CDR3 loop spans 14 amino acids. Trimming pared 2 bases from V and 1 base from J, leaving 9 bases between. The V gene's germline CDR1 is SGHNT and CDR2 YYREEE (reference sequence). This chain's CDR3 is CASSLGGQNTEAFF. The CDR3 coding sequence is TGTGCCAGCAGCTTAGGTGGCCAGAACACTGAAGCTTTCTTT.

Points on this clonotype: A much larger clone is a single base away; this may be a read error. The chain has TRBV12-3 or TRBV12-4 and TRBJ1-1; D remains ambiguous. Trimming took 8 bases from V and 6 from J, leaving 19 bases between them. The CDR3 is made up of 14 amino acids. The CDR3 loop reads CASSPPGFNAEAFF. The CDR3 DNA sequence: TGTGCCAGCTCACCACCGGGATTCAACGCTGAAGCTTTCTTT.

Details on this clonotype: A much larger clone lies a single base off, so this may be a read error. V and J are TRBV7-2 and TRBJ2-7; TRBD1 matches at 8 bases. Germline V gene lookup returns CDR1 SGHTA and CDR2 FQGNSA. V shed 8 bases, J shed 6 bases, and the junction held 6 bases outside the gene matches. The CDR3 runs 12 residues. The CDR3, as DNA: TGTGCCAGCGGCAAGACAGGGGCCGAGCAGTACTTC. This encodes CASGKTGAEQYF.

In this sample, this clonotype turned up a few times. The chain couples TRBV5-8 to TRBJ2-5; D gene unclear. Germline CDR1 SGHTS, CDR2 YDEGEE. There are 14 residues in the CDR3. The germline V and J ends were trimmed by 3 bases and 5 bases, with 14 bases remaining between them. The CDR3 nucleotides read TGTGCCAGCAGCTACCTCCGCAGTCGGGAGACCCAGTACTTC. Translation gives CASSYLRSRETQYF.

This clonotype was detected a few times. The chain combines TRBV6-2 or TRBV6-3 with TRBJ2-5; 15 nucleotides line up with TRBD2. This CDR3 spans 16 amino acids. The germline CDR1 and CDR2 sequences are MNHEY and SVGEGT. Trimming cost V 6 bases and J 4 bases; bases outside gene matches: 6. The CDR3: CASRDPGLAGGETQYF. The CDR3, as DNA: TGTGCCAGCAGAGACCCGGGACTAGCGGGAGGAGAGACCCAGTACTTC.

This clonotype was recorded many times. This chain uses TRBV28 with TRBJ1-2; no clear D. Trimming took 6 bases from V and 3 from J, leaving 17 bases between them. CDR3 length: 15 amino acids. Germline CDR1 is MDHEN and CDR2 is SYDVKM. This CDR3 is CASRGNDGTDYGYTF. CDR3 nucleotide sequence: TGTGCCAGCAGGGGGAACGACGGAACCGACTATGGCTACACCTTC.